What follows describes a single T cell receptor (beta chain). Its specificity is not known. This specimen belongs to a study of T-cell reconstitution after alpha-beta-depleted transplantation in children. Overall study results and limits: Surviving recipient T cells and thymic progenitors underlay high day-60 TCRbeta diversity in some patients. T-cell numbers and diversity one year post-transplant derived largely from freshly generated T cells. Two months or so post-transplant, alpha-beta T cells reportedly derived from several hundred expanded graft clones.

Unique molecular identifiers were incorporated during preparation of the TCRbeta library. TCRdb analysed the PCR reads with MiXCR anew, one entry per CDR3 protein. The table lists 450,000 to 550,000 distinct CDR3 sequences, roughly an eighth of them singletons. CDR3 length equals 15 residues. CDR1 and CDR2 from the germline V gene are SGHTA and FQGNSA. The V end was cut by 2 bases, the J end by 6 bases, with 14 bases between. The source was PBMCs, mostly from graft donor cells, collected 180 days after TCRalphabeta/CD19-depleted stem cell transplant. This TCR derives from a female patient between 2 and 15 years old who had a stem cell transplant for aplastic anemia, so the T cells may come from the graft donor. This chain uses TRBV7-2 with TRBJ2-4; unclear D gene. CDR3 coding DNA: TGTGCCAGCAGCTTATGGCACAGCGACATAAACATTCAGTACTTC. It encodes CASSLWHSDINIQYF. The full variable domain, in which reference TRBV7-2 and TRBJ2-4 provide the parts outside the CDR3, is GAGVSQSPSNKVTEKGKDVELRCDPISGHTALYWYRQSLGQGLEFLIYFQGNSAPDKSGLPSDRFSAERTGGSVSTLTIQRTQQEDSAVYLCASSLWHSDINIQYFGAGTRLSVL.